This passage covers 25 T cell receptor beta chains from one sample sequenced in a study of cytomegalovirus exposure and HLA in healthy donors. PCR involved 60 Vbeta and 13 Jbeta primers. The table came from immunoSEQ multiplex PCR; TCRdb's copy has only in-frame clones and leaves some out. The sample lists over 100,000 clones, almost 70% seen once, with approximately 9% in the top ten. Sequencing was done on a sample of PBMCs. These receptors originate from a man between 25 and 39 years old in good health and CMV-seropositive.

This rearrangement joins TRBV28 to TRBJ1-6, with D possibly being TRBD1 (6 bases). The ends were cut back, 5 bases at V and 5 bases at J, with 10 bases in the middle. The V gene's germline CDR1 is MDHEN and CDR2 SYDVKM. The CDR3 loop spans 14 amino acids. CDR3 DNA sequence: TGTGCCAGCAGTCCTAGGGGGAATAATTCACCCCTCCACTTT. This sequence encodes CASSPRGNNSPLHF. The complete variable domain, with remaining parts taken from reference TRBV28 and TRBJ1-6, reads DVKVTQSSRYLVKRTGEKVFLECVQDMDHENMFWYRQDPGLGLRLIYFSYDVKMKEKGDIPEGYSVSREKKERFSLILESASTNQTSMYLCASSPRGNNSPLHFGNGTRLTVT.

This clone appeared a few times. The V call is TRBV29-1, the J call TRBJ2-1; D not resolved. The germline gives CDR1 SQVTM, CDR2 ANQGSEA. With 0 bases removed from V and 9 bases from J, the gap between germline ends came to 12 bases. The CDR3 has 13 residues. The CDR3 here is CSVEDLLAGEQFF. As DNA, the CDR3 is TGCAGCGTTGAAGACCTCCTCGCCGGTGAGCAGTTCTTC.

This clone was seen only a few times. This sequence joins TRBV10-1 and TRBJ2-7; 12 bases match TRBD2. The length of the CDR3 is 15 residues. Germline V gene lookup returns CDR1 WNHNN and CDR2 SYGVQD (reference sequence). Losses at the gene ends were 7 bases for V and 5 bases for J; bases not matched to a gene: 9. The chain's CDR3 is CASTLTSGRADEQYV. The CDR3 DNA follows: TGCGCCAGCACCTTGACTAGCGGGAGAGCTGACGAGCAGTACGTC.

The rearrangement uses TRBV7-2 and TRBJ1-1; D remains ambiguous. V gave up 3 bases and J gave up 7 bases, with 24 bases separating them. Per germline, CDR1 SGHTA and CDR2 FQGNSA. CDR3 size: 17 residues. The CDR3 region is CASSFNPGWPRVDEAFF. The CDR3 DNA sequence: TGTGCCAGCAGCTTTAACCCCGGTTGGCCGAGGGTGGATGAAGCTTTCTTT.

The CDR3 bases are TGTGCCTGGAGTGCCGGACAGAATGGCTACACCTTC. This translates into CAWSAGQNGYTF. The chain has TRBV30 and TRBJ1-2, with a possible D match to TRBD1 (6 bases). Germline V lookup: CDR1 GTSNPN, CDR2 SVGIG (reference sequence). The V and J ends lost 1 base and 6 bases respectively, with 9 bases between them. The CDR3 spans 12 residues.

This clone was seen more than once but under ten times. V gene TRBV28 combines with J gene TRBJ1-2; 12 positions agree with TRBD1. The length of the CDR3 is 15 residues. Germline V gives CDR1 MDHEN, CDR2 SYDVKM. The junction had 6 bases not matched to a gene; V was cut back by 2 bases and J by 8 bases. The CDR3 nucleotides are TGTGCCAGCAGTTTAAGGGGACAGGGGGCGGGGGGCTACACCTTC. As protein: CASSLRGQGAGGYTF.

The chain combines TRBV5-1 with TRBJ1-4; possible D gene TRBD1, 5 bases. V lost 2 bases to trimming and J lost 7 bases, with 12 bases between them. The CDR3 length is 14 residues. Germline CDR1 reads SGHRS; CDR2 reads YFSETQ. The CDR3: CASSFDRGREKLFF. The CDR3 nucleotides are TGCGCCAGCAGCTTTGACAGAGGACGTGAAAAACTGTTTTTT.

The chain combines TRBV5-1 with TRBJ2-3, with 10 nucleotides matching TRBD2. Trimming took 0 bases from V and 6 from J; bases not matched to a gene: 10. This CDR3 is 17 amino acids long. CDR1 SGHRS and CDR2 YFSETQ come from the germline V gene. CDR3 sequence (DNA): TGCGCCAGCAGCTTGGGGCTAGCGGGAGTAGGGCGGGATACGCAGTATTTT. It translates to CASSLGLAGVGRDTQYF.

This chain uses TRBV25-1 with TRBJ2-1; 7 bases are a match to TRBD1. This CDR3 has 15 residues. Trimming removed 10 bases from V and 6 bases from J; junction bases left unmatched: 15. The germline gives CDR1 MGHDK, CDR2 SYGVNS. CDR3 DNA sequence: TGTGCCAAAACCGAGACAGGGCCCGCGGCCAATGAGCAGTTCTTC. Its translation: CAKTETGPAANEQFF.

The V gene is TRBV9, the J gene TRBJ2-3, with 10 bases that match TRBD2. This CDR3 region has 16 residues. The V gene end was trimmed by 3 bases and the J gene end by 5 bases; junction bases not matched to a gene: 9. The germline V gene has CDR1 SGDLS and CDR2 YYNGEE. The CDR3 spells CASSGGGSGRIDTQYF. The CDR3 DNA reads TGTGCCAGCAGCGGTGGGGGTAGCGGGAGGATAGATACGCAGTATTTT.

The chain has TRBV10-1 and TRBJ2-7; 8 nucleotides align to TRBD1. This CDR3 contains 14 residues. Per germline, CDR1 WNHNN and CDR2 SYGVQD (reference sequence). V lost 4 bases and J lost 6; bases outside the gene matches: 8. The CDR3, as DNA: TGCGCCAGCAGTGCAGGACAGGGTTTCGCCGAGCAGTACTTC. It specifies CASSAGQGFAEQYF.

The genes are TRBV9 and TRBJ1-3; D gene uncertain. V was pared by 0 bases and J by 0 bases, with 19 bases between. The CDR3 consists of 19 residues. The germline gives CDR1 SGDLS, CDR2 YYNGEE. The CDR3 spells CASSVGPGRRELSGNTIYF. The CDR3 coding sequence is TGTGCCAGCAGCGTAGGTCCCGGGCGGCGGGAACTCTCTGGAAACACCATATATTTT. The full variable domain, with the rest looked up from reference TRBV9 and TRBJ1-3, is DSGVTQTPKHLITATGQRVTLRCSPRSGDLSVYWYQQSLDQGLQFLIQYYNGEERAKGNILERFSAQQFPDLHSELNLSSLELGDSALYFCASSVGPGRRELSGNTIYFGEGSWLTVV.

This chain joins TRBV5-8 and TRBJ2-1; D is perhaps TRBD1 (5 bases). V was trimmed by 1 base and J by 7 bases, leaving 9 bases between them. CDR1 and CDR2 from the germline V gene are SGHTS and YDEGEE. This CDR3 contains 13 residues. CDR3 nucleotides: TGTGCCAGCAGCTTGAGGGGCACGAATGAGCAGTTCTTC. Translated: CASSLRGTNEQFF.

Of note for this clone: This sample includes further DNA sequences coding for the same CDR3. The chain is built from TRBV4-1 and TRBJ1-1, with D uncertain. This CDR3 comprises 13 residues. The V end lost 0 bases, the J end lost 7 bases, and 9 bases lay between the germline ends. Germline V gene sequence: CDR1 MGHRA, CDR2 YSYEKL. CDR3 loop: CASSQERGYEAFF. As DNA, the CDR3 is TGCGCCAGCAGCCAAGAGCGAGGCTATGAAGCTTTCTTT.

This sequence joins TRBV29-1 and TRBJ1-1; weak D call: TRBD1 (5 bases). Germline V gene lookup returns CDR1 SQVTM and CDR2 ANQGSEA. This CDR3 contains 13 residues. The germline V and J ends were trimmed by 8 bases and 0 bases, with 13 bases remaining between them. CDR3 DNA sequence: TGCAGCTCGGGGGGGGAGGTGAACACTGAAGCTTTCTTT. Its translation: CSSGGEVNTEAFF. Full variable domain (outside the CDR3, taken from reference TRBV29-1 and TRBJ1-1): SAVISQKPSRDICQRGTSLTIQCQVDSQVTMMFWYRQQPGQSLTLIATANQGSEATYESGFVIDKFPISRPNLTFSTLTVSNMSPEDSSIYLCSSGGEVNTEAFFGQGTRLTVV.

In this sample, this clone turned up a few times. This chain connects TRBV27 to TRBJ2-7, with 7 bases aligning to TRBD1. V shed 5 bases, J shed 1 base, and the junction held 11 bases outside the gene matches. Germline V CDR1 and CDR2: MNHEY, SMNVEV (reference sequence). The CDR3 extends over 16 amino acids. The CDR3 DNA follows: TGTGCCAGCAGTAAACTACCGGGACAGACTTCCTACGAGCAGTACTTC. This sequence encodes CASSKLPGQTSYEQYF.

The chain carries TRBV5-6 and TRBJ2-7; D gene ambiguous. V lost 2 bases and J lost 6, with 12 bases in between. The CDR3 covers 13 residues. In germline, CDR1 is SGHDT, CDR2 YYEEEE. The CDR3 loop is CASSFYYGFEQYV. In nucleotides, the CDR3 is TGTGCCAGCAGCTTCTACTACGGATTCGAGCAGTACGTC.

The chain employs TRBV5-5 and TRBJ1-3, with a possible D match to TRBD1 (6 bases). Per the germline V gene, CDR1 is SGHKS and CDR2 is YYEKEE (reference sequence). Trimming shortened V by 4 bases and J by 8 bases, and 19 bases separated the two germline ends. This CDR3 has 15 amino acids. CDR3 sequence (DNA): TGTGCCAGCAGCGTAGGACAGTCGGGTCCGGACACCATATATTTT. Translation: CASSVGQSGPDTIYF.

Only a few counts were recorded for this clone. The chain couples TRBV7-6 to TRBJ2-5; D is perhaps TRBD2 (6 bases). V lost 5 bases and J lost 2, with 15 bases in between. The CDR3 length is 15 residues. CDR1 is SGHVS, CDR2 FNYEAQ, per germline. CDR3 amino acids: CASSKTGLFQETQYF. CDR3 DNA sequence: TGTGCCAGCAGCAAGACGGGACTTTTTCAAGAGACCCAGTACTTC.

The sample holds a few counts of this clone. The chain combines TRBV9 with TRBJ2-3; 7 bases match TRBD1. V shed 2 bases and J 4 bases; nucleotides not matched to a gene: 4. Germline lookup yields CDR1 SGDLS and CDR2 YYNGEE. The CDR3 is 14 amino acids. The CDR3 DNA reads TGTGCCAGCAGCGTCACAGGGGTAGCAGATACGCAGTATTTT. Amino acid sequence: CASSVTGVADTQYF.

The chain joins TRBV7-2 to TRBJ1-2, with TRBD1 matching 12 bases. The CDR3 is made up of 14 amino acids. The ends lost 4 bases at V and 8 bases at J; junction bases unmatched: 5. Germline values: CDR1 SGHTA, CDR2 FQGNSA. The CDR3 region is CASSSGQGASGYTF. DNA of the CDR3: TGTGCCAGCAGCTCGGGACAGGGGGCGTCAGGCTACACCTTC. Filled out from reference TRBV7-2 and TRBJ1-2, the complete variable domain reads GAGVSQSPSNKVTEKGKDVELRCDPISGHTALYWYRQSLGQGLEFLIYFQGNSAPDKSGLPSDRFSAERTGGSVSTLTIQRTQQEDSAVYLCASSSGQGASGYTFGSGTRLTVV.

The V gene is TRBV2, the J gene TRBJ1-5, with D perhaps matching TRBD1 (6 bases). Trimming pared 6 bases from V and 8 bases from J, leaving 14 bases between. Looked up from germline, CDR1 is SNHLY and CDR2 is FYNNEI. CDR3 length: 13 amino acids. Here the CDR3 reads CASRYQGQEPQHF. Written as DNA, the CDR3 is TGTGCCAGCAGGTACCAGGGGCAGGAGCCCCAGCATTTT.

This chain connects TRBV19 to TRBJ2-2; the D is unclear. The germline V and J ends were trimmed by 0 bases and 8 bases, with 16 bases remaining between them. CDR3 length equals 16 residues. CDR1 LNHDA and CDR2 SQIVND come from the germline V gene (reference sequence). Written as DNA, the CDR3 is TGTGCCAGTAGTATAGAAGCTAGAGACGGTTGGGGGGAGCTGTTTTTT. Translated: CASSIEARDGWGELFF.

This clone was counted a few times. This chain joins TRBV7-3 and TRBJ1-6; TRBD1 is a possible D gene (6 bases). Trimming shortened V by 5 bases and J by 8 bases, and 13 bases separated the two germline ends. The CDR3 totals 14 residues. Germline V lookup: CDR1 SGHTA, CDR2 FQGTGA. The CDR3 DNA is TGTGCCAGCAGCCGACAGGAAGGGGATTCACCCCTCCACTTT. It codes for CASSRQEGDSPLHF.

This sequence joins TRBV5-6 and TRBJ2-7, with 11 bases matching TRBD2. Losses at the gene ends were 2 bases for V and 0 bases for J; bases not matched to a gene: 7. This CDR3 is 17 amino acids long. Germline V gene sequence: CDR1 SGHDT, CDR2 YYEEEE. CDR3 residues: CASSFAGLAASSYEQYV. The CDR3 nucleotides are TGTGCCAGCAGCTTTGCGGGACTAGCGGCCAGCTCCTACGAGCAGTACGTC.